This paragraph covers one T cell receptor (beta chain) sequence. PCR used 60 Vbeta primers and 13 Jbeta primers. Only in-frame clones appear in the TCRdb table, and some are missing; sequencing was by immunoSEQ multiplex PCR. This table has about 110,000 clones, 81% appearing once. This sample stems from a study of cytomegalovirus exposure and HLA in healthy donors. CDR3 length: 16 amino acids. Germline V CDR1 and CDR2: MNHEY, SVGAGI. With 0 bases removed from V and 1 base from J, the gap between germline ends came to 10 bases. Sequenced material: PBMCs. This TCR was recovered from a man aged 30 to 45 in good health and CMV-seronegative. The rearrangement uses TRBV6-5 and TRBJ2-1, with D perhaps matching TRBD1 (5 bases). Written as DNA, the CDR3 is TGTGCCAGCAGTTACTCGCGCCGACAGTCCTACAATGAGCAGTTCTTC. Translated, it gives CASSYSRRQSYNEQFF.